This T cell receptor (beta chain) came from a study of blood T cell repertoires in COVID-19. Study at large: PBMCs, B-cell-depleted T cells, or T cells provided the cDNA or gDNA that made up the material.

The V and J ends lost 1 base and 0 bases respectively, with 8 bases between them. The CDR3 sequence is 14 residues long. The germline CDR1 and CDR2 sequences are SGDLS and YYNGEE. Some clones are missing from TCRdb's copy, which holds only in-frame ones; the method was immunoSEQ multiplex PCR. The table lists roughly 90,000 clones, 65% to 90% of them singletons. Comment on this clone: The same CDR3 arises from other DNA sequences in this sample as well.

This receptor was taken from an elderly woman with active or convalescent COVID-19. The rearrangement uses TRBV9 and TRBJ2-7, with a tentative D call TRBD2 (5 bases). Sequenced material: peripheral blood. For the CDR3, the DNA is TGTGCCAGCAGCGTAACGAGCGGCTCCTACGAGCAGTACTTC. Translation gives CASSVTSGSYEQYF.